These 18 T cell receptor beta chains originate from one sample sequenced in a study of T cells in Graves' hyperthyroidism and ophthalmopathy. Authors of the study amplified TCR beta CDR3 regions from RNA transcripts. Primed by the HTBI set, a first-round RT-PCR was run on the TCR CDR3. Via MiXCR, TCRdb re-called the multiplex PCR reads, giving one row per CDR3 protein. The sample yields about 180,000 distinct CDR3 sequences, around 15% seen once. The source material was blood. Receptor source: a woman in her forties or fifties with Graves' hyperthyroidism.

In this sample, this clonotype turned up many times. The chain is built from TRBV24-1 and TRBJ2-3, with a weak D call TRBD2 (5 bases). Trimming took off 4 bases at V and 2 bases at J, with 9 bases between the two ends. Germline V CDR1 and CDR2: KGHDR, SFDVKD. CDR3 length: 14 residues. As DNA, the CDR3 is TGTGCCACCAGTGAAGACGGGATCACAGATACGCAGTATTTT. Protein: CATSEDGITDTQYF.

This clonotype was picked up a small number of times. Since a much larger clone is just one base distant, this may be a read error. Given the absence of the conserved phenylalanine or tryptophan at the CDR3 end, a read error is likely. The V and J genes are TRBV6-2 or TRBV6-3 and TRBJ2-1, with a tentative D call TRBD2 (7 bases). CDR3 size: 16 residues. Germline-derived CDR1 and CDR2 are MNHEY and SVGEGT. V was clipped by 5 bases and J by 3 bases, with 17 bases between them. CDR3 residues: CASSPVGRGVYNEQFS. The CDR3 DNA follows: TGTGCCAGCAGTCCCGTGGGGAGGGGGGTCTACAATGAGCAGTTCTCC.

This clonotype was detected only a few times. This chain joins TRBV9 and TRBJ2-3; TRBD2 matches at 11 bases. This CDR3 spans 15 amino acids. In germline, CDR1 is SGDLS, CDR2 YYNGEE. Trimming at V came to 0 bases and at J to 6 bases, leaving 3 bases not matched to a gene. The CDR3 is CASSVASGGMDTQYF. Here the CDR3 DNA reads TGTGCCAGCAGCGTAGCTAGCGGGGGGATGGATACGCAGTATTTT.

There are many counts of this clonotype. The chain joins TRBV12-3 or TRBV12-4 to TRBJ1-2, with TRBD1 matching over 7 bases. This CDR3 has 14 amino acids. The ends lost 3 bases at V and 4 bases at J; junction bases unmatched: 5. CDR3: CASSLTGSVYGYTF. In nucleotides, the CDR3 is TGTGCCAGCAGTTTGACAGGGTCCGTCTATGGCTACACCTTC.

The table lists this clonotype with many counts. The chain links TRBV9 to TRBJ1-2, with D perhaps TRBD1 (6 bases). The CDR3 is 16 residues long. With 0 bases removed from V and 5 bases from J, the gap between germline ends came to 17 bases. The germline CDR1 and CDR2 sequences are SGDLS and YYNGEE. Here the CDR3 DNA reads TGTGCCAGCAGCGTAGGCTCAGGGGATACGGTTTATGGCTACACCTTC. It is translated as CASSVGSGDTVYGYTF.

This clonotype was recorded at least ten times. The chain couples TRBV18 to TRBJ2-7; D uncertain. The length of the CDR3 is 14 residues. Germline V gene lookup returns CDR1 KGHSH and CDR2 LQKENI. Trimming removed 2 bases at V and 3 bases at J, with 11 bases between. The CDR3 sequence: CASSPIEGHYEQYF. DNA for the CDR3: TGTGCCAGCTCACCAATCGAAGGGCACTACGAGCAGTACTTC.

Remarks on this clonotype: This may stem from a read error, because a much larger clone lies one nucleotide away. The chain employs TRBV27 and TRBJ2-7, with 10 bases lining up with TRBD1. Per germline, CDR1 MNHEY and CDR2 SMNVEV (reference sequence). The CDR3 covers 17 residues. Losses at the gene ends were 2 bases for V and 0 bases for J; bases not matched to a gene: 7. The DNA for the CDR3 is TGTGCCAGCAGTTTAAGCCAGGACAGGGGGTACTCCTACGAGCAGTACTTC. This sequence encodes CASSLSQDRGYSYEQYF.

This clonotype has ten or more counts. The chain uses TRBV19 and TRBJ1-2; perhaps TRBD1 as D (5 bases). V was clipped by 9 bases and J by 2 bases, with 13 bases between them. Germline values: CDR1 LNHDA, CDR2 SQIVND (reference sequence). This CDR3 contains 13 residues. The CDR3: CASGDGLNYGYTF. The CDR3 region has the DNA TGTGCCAGCGGGGACGGATTAAACTATGGCTACACCTTC.

This clonotype was detected ten times or more. This rearrangement joins TRBV7-9 to TRBJ2-7, with 9 nucleotides matching TRBD1. The CDR3 totals 15 residues. The junction had 9 bases not matched to a gene; V was cut back by 5 bases and J by 4 bases. Germline V gives CDR1 SEHNR, CDR2 FQNEAQ (reference sequence). The CDR3 nucleotides are TGTGCCAGCAGCGTAACAGGGGGCAACGCTTACGAGCAGTACTTC. Amino acids: CASSVTGGNAYEQYF.

This chain connects TRBV27 to TRBJ2-1; 7 positions match TRBD1. The germline V gene has CDR1 MNHEY and CDR2 SMNVEV (reference sequence). The CDR3 spans 15 residues. V lost 4 bases, J lost 0 bases, and 3 bases stayed unmatched. The CDR3 loop reads CASSYRGYSYNEQFF. The CDR3 nucleotides read TGTGCCAGCAGTTACAGGGGTTACTCCTACAATGAGCAGTTCTTC.

This clonotype occurred many times. The chain recombines TRBV7-2 with TRBJ2-4; 14 bases match TRBD2. With V trimmed by 1 base and J by 3 bases, 5 bases remained unmatched. CDR1 is SGHTA and CDR2 is FQGNSA in the germline V gene. The CDR3 is made up of 18 amino acids. CDR3 in amino acids: CASSLGTSGGRGKNIQYF. For the CDR3, the DNA is TGTGCCAGCAGCTTAGGGACTAGCGGGGGGCGGGGCAAAAACATTCAGTACTTC.

Only a few counts were recorded for this clonotype. V and J are TRBV4-1 and TRBJ2-1; perhaps TRBD2 as D (6 bases). CDR1 is MGHRA, CDR2 YSYEKL, per germline. V was clipped by 0 bases and J by 12 bases, with 9 bases between them. The CDR3 consists of 12 residues. The CDR3 loop reads CASSQEGRRQFF. CDR3 coding DNA: TGCGCCAGCAGCCAAGAGGGGAGGCGGCAGTTCTTC.

This clonotype was recorded at least ten times. The V and J genes are TRBV11-3 and TRBJ1-2, with D hard to call. Trimming cost V 0 bases and J 5 bases, with 7 bases left between them. The CDR3 length is 13 residues. Germline V gene sequence: CDR1 SGHNT, CDR2 YENEEA. CDR3 sequence: CASSLDGSYGYTF. CDR3 nucleotides: TGTGCCAGCAGCTTAGATGGGAGTTATGGCTACACCTTC.

This clonotype was seen repeatedly, ten times or more. The chain is built from TRBV28 and TRBJ2-7, with a weak D call TRBD1 (5 bases). Germline CDR1 and CDR2: MDHEN and SYDVKM. Trimming shortened V by 6 bases and J by 1 base, and 10 bases separated the two germline ends. The CDR3 contains 13 residues. The CDR3 reads CASRSDTSYEQYF. CDR3 in DNA: TGTGCCAGCAGATCGGACACATCCTACGAGCAGTACTTC.

The V call is TRBV10-3, the J call TRBJ2-7; D is possibly TRBD2 (6 bases). Germline values: CDR1 ENHRY, CDR2 SYGVKD. The ends were cut back, 6 bases at V and 6 bases at J, with 9 bases in the middle. This CDR3 has 11 residues. This CDR3 is CAIREGGEQYF. CDR3 coding DNA: TGTGCCATCAGGGAGGGAGGCGAGCAGTACTTC.

This clonotype appeared many times. V usage is TRBV7-9 and J usage is TRBJ2-7, with TRBD2 matching over 13 bases. Trimming took 5 bases from V and 2 from J; bases not matched to a gene: 24. CDR1 is SEHNR and CDR2 is FQNEAQ in the germline V gene (reference sequence). The CDR3 extends over 22 amino acids. CDR3 nucleotides: TGTGCCAGCAGCCCCAGTCCCGGGACAGGAGTGACTAGCGGGGGGCCTCCCTACGAGCAGTACTTC. Encoded protein: CASSPSPGTGVTSGGPPYEQYF.

This clonotype came up many times. The chain combines TRBV7-9 with TRBJ2-5, with TRBD2 matching over 8 bases. Per the germline V gene, CDR1 is SEHNR and CDR2 is FQNEAQ (reference sequence). With V trimmed by 7 bases and J by 3 bases, 4 bases remained unmatched. This CDR3 is 13 amino acids long. The DNA of the CDR3 is TGTGCCAGCACTCTGGGACTAGAAGAGACCCAGTACTTC. Protein: CASTLGLEETQYF. Full variable domain (remainder filled in from reference TRBV7-9 and TRBJ2-5): DTGVSQNPRHKITKRGQNVTFRCDPISEHNRLYWYRQTLGQGPEFLTYFQNEAQLEKSRLLSDRFSAERPKGSFSTLEIQRTEQGDSAMYLCASTLGLEETQYFGPGTRLLVL.

This clonotype came up a few times. This chain joins TRBV10-3 and TRBJ1-4; D call uncertain. Germline V lookup: CDR1 ENHRY, CDR2 SYGVKD. Trimming left V 7 bases short and J 4 bases short, with 13 bases between. This CDR3 has 14 residues. The CDR3 loop reads CAIKGSGFNEKLFF. Written as DNA, the CDR3 is TGTGCCATCAAGGGCTCAGGCTTTAATGAAAAACTGTTTTTT.